Below, 28 T cell receptor beta chains from the same sample are listed, as sequenced in a study of blood T cell repertoires in COVID-19. The table came from immunoSEQ multiplex PCR; TCRdb's copy has only in-frame clones and leaves some out. Among around 310,000 clones listed, 88% were seen once. The sample consisted of PBMCs or T cells enriched from blood (not recorded which). The receptor set was obtained from a man younger than 40 who had recovered from COVID-19.

This clone was found once. The chain uses TRBV11-2 and TRBJ2-7; D unclear. This CDR3 is built from 16 residues. Germline-derived CDR1 and CDR2 are SGHAT and FQNNGV. V gave up 1 base and J gave up 0 bases, with 13 bases separating them. In DNA form, the CDR3 reads TGTGCCAGCAGCTTAGGTGCAGGCCAATACTCCTACGAGCAGTACTTC. Translating it yields CASSLGAGQYSYEQYF.

This clone was seen once. The chain employs TRBV2 and TRBJ2-1; 10 positions agree with TRBD2. Germline-derived CDR1 and CDR2 are SNHLY and FYNNEI. After removal of 11 bases from V and 2 bases from J, the junction contained 3 bases not matched to a gene. This CDR3 region has 13 residues. The CDR3 DNA reads as TGTGCCGGAAGCGGGGGGGCCTACAATGAGCAGTTCTTC. This translates into CAGSGGAYNEQFF.

This clone appeared a single time. CDR3 region: CASTRTGGTYEQYF. Here the CDR3 DNA reads TGTGCCAGCACCCGGACGGGGGGAACCTACGAGCAGTACTTC. This rearrangement joins TRBV7-2 to TRBJ2-7; 7 bases fit TRBD2. Per the germline V gene, CDR1 is SGHTA and CDR2 is FQGNSA. The CDR3 is 14 residues long. The ends lost 7 bases at V and 2 bases at J; junction bases unmatched: 8.

The V call is TRBV27, the J call TRBJ2-1, with a weak D call TRBD2 (6 bases). Looked up from germline, CDR1 is MNHEY and CDR2 is SMNVEV (reference sequence). V was cut by 5 bases and J by 0 bases, with 14 bases left in between. The CDR3 sequence is 16 residues long. The CDR3 loop is CASSITGTSSYNEQFF. The CDR3 DNA sequence: TGTGCCAGCAGTATAACCGGGACTTCCTCCTACAATGAGCAGTTCTTC.

This chain connects TRBV5-5 to TRBJ2-6; TRBD2 matches 14 bases. CDR1 SGHKS and CDR2 YYEKEE come from the germline V gene (reference sequence). V lost 2 bases, J lost 2 bases, and 3 bases stayed unmatched. The CDR3 spans 18 residues. CDR3 in DNA: TGTGCCAGCAGCTTACGACTAGCGGGGGGGCCTGGGGCCAACGTCCTGACTTTC. It codes for CASSLRLAGGPGANVLTF.

This chain connects TRBV12-3 or TRBV12-4 to TRBJ1-6; no firm D call. V was clipped by 5 bases and J by 10 bases, with 9 bases between them. The CDR3 loop spans 12 amino acids. The chain's CDR3 is CASSRLESPLHF. For the CDR3, the DNA is TGTGCCAGCAGTCGTTTAGAGTCACCCCTCCACTTT.

The chain combines TRBV10-1 with TRBJ2-7; no firm D call. The CDR3 is 13 residues long. Trimming pared 4 bases from V and 4 bases from J, leaving 11 bases between. Germline CDR1 reads WNHNN; CDR2 reads SYGVQD (reference sequence). DNA of the CDR3: TGCGCCAGCAGTGCTAGTGACGGATACGAGCAGTACTTC. Translation gives CASSASDGYEQYF.

J is TRBJ1-1 and V is TRBV6-5; no clear D. The CDR3 sequence is 10 residues long. V lost 7 bases, J lost 7 bases, and 7 bases lay in between. Germline CDR1 is MNHEY and CDR2 is SVGAGI. CDR3 nucleotides: TGTGCCAGCACATACAGTGAAGCTTTCTTT. Protein sequence: CASTYSEAFF.

The chain carries TRBV9 and TRBJ2-7, with TRBD1 matching over 9 bases. With V trimmed by 0 bases and J by 1 base, 5 bases remained unmatched. The germline gives CDR1 SGDLS, CDR2 YYNGEE. The CDR3 is made up of 16 amino acids. This chain's CDR3 is CASSVGGQGASYEQYF. CDR3 in DNA: TGTGCCAGCAGCGTAGGGGGACAGGGTGCATCCTACGAGCAGTACTTC.

V and J are TRBV5-1 and TRBJ1-5; D might be TRBD1 (5 bases). There are 13 residues in the CDR3. Germline V gene lookup returns CDR1 SGHRS and CDR2 YFSETQ. Trimming took off 0 bases at V and 5 bases at J, with 6 bases between the two ends. The CDR3 loop reads CASSLAGHQPQHF. The CDR3 DNA sequence: TGCGCCAGCAGCTTGGCAGGGCATCAGCCCCAGCATTTT.

V is TRBV5-1 and J is TRBJ2-3; 9 bases match TRBD1. Germline assignment: CDR1 SGHRS and CDR2 YFSETQ. With V trimmed by 4 bases and J by 3 bases, 6 bases remained unmatched. The CDR3 spans 15 residues. The CDR3 here is CASSPGTGLTDTQYF. CDR3 DNA sequence: TGCGCCAGCAGCCCAGGGACAGGGTTAACAGATACGCAGTATTTT.

This sequence joins TRBV27 and TRBJ1-2; tentatively, D is TRBD1 (6 bases). The ends were cut back, 5 bases at V and 2 bases at J, with 15 bases in the middle. The CDR3 consists of 15 residues. Germline CDR1 MNHEY, CDR2 SMNVEV (reference sequence). The CDR3 coding sequence is TGTGCCAGCAGTCCCCGACAGGATCTAAACTATGGCTACACCTTC. This translates into CASSPRQDLNYGYTF.

The rearrangement links TRBV28 to TRBJ2-7; the D gene is possibly TRBD2 (6 bases). The V gene's germline CDR1 is MDHEN and CDR2 SYDVKM. The CDR3 sequence is 14 residues long. V was cut by 4 bases and J by 4 bases, with 14 bases left in between. The CDR3: CASSYTGTSYEQYF. For the CDR3, the DNA is TGTGCCAGCAGTTACACCGGGACTTCGTACGAGCAGTACTTC.

The chain joins TRBV28 to TRBJ1-4; TRBD1 is a possible D gene (6 bases). Germline V gene data show CDR1 as MDHEN and CDR2 as SYDVKM. Trimming removed 4 bases from V and 2 bases from J, with 17 bases in between. The CDR3 covers 17 residues. In DNA, the CDR3 is TGTGCCAGCAGTTCCCAGGTCGGGGGGGGCACTAATGAAAAACTGTTTTTT. It translates to CASSSQVGGGTNEKLFF.

V is TRBV3-1 (or the pseudogene TRBV3-2) and J is TRBJ2-7; perhaps TRBD1 as D (5 bases). Trimming removed 4 bases at V and 4 bases at J, with 11 bases between. This CDR3 contains 13 residues. Germline assignment: CDR1 LGHDT and CDR2 YNNKEL (reference sequence). CDR3 sequence reads: CASSLQGNYEQYF. The CDR3 DNA sequence: TGTGCCAGCAGCCTCCAGGGAAATTACGAGCAGTACTTC.

The genes are TRBV2 and TRBJ1-1, with 9 bases lining up with TRBD1. CDR3 length: 13 amino acids. Trimming cost V 4 bases and J 4 bases; bases outside gene matches: 1. CDR1 is SNHLY, CDR2 FYNNEI, per germline. The CDR3 sequence: CASSGQGGTEAFF. The CDR3 DNA sequence: TGTGCCAGCAGTGGACAGGGGGGCACTGAAGCTTTCTTT.

The J gene is TRBJ2-1, the V gene TRBV28; TRBD1 might be the D (5 bases). Germline values: CDR1 MDHEN, CDR2 SYDVKM. V was cut by 3 bases and J by 4 bases, with 16 bases left in between. The CDR3 spans 16 residues. CDR3: CASSFWTTDVYNEQFF. The CDR3, as DNA: TGTGCCAGCAGTTTCTGGACAACGGACGTGTACAATGAGCAGTTCTTC.

V and J are TRBV5-5 and TRBJ2-5, with D perhaps matching TRBD2 (6 bases). The CDR3 runs to 15 residues. The V gene lost 0 bases and the J gene lost 5 bases, with 14 bases spanning the gap. Germline CDR1 and CDR2: SGHKS and YYEKEE (reference sequence). Written as DNA, the CDR3 is TGTGCCAGCAGCTTGGCCGGGGGTGTTAGGGAGACCCAGTACTTC. The encoded protein is CASSLAGGVRETQYF.

CDR3 nucleotides: TGTGCCTGGAGTACCCCGGGACAGTTAAACAATCAGCCCCAGCATTTT. Its translation: CAWSTPGQLNNQPQHF. This chain links TRBV30 with TRBJ1-5; 7 bases are a match to TRBD1. In germline, CDR1 is GTSNPN, CDR2 SVGIG (reference sequence). The length of the CDR3 is 16 residues. V gave up 2 bases and J gave up 3 bases; unmatched junction bases: 10.

The genes are TRBV9 and TRBJ2-6, with D hard to call. This CDR3 comprises 15 residues. Germline assignment: CDR1 SGDLS and CDR2 YYNGEE. V lost 0 bases to trimming and J lost 1 base, with 5 bases between them. The CDR3 DNA reads as TGTGCCAGCAGCGTAGATGTATCTGGGGCCAACGTCCTGACTTTC. Translation gives CASSVDVSGANVLTF.

The chain links TRBV5-1 to TRBJ1-4, with 9 nucleotides matching TRBD1. Germline V gene data show CDR1 as SGHRS and CDR2 as YFSETQ. The ends lost 3 bases at V and 8 bases at J; junction bases unmatched: 2. The CDR3 is 13 residues long. This CDR3 is CASSYGTGEKLFF. CDR3 in DNA: TGCGCCAGCAGCTATGGGACAGGGGAAAAACTGTTTTTT.

The rearrangement uses TRBV19 and TRBJ2-2; 11 bases match TRBD1. The CDR3 is 17 amino acids. Germline trimming cut 8 bases from V and 4 bases from J; bases unmatched to any gene: 12. The germline V gene has CDR1 LNHDA and CDR2 SQIVND (reference sequence). The CDR3 nucleotides are TGTGCCAGTCGCCGTGGACAGGGGGCTATGGGCACCGGGGAGCTGTTTTTT. It yields the protein CASRRGQGAMGTGELFF.

V is TRBV10-2 and J is TRBJ2-5; 11 bases are shared with TRBD2. This CDR3 has 13 residues. The V gene's germline CDR1 is WSHSY and CDR2 SAAADI. J gave up 5 bases and V 6 bases, and 2 bases lay outside the gene matches. The CDR3 DNA reads as TGCGCCAGCAGAAGGACTAGCGGGGAGACCCAGTACTTC. It is translated as CASRRTSGETQYF.

This clone was counted at least ten times. The chain has TRBV7-8 and TRBJ2-2; D perhaps matches TRBD1 (6 bases). Trimming left V 6 bases short and J 3 bases short, with 14 bases between. This CDR3 region has 15 residues. CDR1 SGHVS and CDR2 FQNEAQ come from the germline V gene. The CDR3 DNA follows: TGTGCCAGCAGTCCACAGGGTCTCGACACCGGGGAGCTGTTTTTT. This codes for CASSPQGLDTGELFF.

The V call is TRBV7-2, the J call TRBJ2-7; TRBD2 might be the D (5 bases). Germline CDR1 is SGHTA and CDR2 is FQGNSA. The CDR3 is made up of 13 amino acids. V lost 1 base, J lost 6 bases, and 10 bases lay in between. As DNA, the CDR3 is TGTGCCAGCAGCTTAGGACCTAGCCGCGAGCAGTACTTC. Encoded protein: CASSLGPSREQYF.

The chain combines TRBV7-3 with TRBJ2-5; TRBD2 matches at 12 bases. The CDR3 contains 16 residues. CDR1 SGHTA and CDR2 FQGTGA come from the germline V gene. V was pared by 5 bases and J by 1 base, with 5 bases of the junction left unmatched. The CDR3 is CASSPGTSGPQETQYF. DNA of the CDR3: TGTGCCAGCAGCCCCGGGACTAGCGGGCCCCAAGAGACCCAGTACTTC.

This rearrangement joins TRBV5-1 to TRBJ2-3; 11 positions agree with TRBD2. The CDR3 consists of 13 residues. With V trimmed by 6 bases and J by 7 bases, 4 bases remained unmatched. Germline CDR1 SGHRS, CDR2 YFSETQ. The CDR3 DNA reads as TGCGCCAGCACAGTAGCGGGGGGGAATACGCAGTATTTT. Its translation is CASTVAGGNTQYF.

This chain uses TRBV15 with TRBJ1-4; D is unclear. Germline V gene sequence: CDR1 LNHNV, CDR2 YYDKDF (reference sequence). The V and J ends lost 6 bases and 5 bases respectively, with 10 bases between them. The CDR3 spans 13 residues. The CDR3 reads CATRLSPNEKLFF. In nucleotides, the CDR3 is TGTGCCACCAGATTGAGTCCCAATGAAAAACTGTTTTTT. Complete variable domain (other parts from reference TRBV15 and TRBJ1-4): DAMVIQNPRYQVTQFGKPVTLSCSQTLNHNVMYWYQQKSSQAPKLLFHYYDKDFNNEADTPDNFQSRRPNTSFCFLDIRSPGLGDTAMYLCATRLSPNEKLFFGSGTQLSVL.